One sample yielded the 7 T cell receptor beta chains listed below, sequenced in a study of T-cell memory formation after mild COVID-19. TCRdb recomputed calls from the 5' RACE reads with MiXCR, one row per CDR3 protein. The repertoire has 450,000 to 650,000 distinct CDR3 sequences, roughly 22% of them found once; the top ten carry roughly an eighth. Sequencing was performed on PBMCs or a T cell subset sorted from them (not recorded which). These receptors came from an adult woman who had mild COVID-19 (a few samples of this study predate the infection). Cell type and time point are not known.

The chain links TRBV20-1 to TRBJ2-7, with 13 bases lining up with TRBD2. Germline CDR1 DFQATT, CDR2 SNEGSKA (reference sequence). Unmatched junction bases numbered 3, after V lost 1 base and J lost 3 bases. CDR3 length equals 15 residues. The CDR3 protein is CSARGTSGSIYEQYF. In DNA form, the CDR3 reads TGCAGTGCTAGAGGGACTAGCGGGAGTATCTACGAGCAGTACTTC.

This clonotype was counted a few times. The chain is built from TRBV7-8 and TRBJ2-1; 9 positions match TRBD2. V trimming: 3 bases; J trimming: 3 bases; junction bases outside the gene matches: 12. Per germline, CDR1 SGHVS and CDR2 FQNEAQ. The CDR3 is 18 residues long. The CDR3 protein is CASSFPGLARSLYNEQFF. The CDR3 nucleotides are TGTGCCAGCAGCTTCCCCGGACTAGCGCGATCGCTCTACAATGAGCAGTTCTTC. Drawing the rest from reference TRBV7-8 and TRBJ2-1, the complete variable domain is GAGVSQSPRYKVAKRGQDVALRCDPISGHVSLFWYQQALGQGPEFLTYFQNEAQLDKSGLPSDRFFAERPEGSVSTLKIQRTQQEDSAVYLCASSFPGLARSLYNEQFFGPGTRLTVL.

This sequence joins TRBV29-1 and TRBJ2-7; D might be TRBD2 (6 bases). The germline V and J ends were trimmed by 0 bases and 5 bases, with 8 bases remaining between them. Looked up from germline, CDR1 is SQVTM and CDR2 is ANQGSEA. The CDR3 contains 12 residues. The CDR3 coding sequence is TGCAGCGTTGAAGAGGGACTTAACGAGCAGTACTTC. It yields the protein CSVEEGLNEQYF.

As for this clonotype: The germline gene is not matched at one end of the junction; a read error may be the cause. This chain uses TRBV12-3 or TRBV12-4 with TRBJ1-2; no firm D call. There are 13 residues in the CDR3. This CDR3 is CASSSQPRTGYPF. CDR3 coding DNA: TGTGCCAGCAGTTCACAGCCCAGGACCGGCTACCCCTTC.

A few counts support this clonotype. V and J are TRBV21-1 and TRBJ2-6; the table assigns TRBD1, which was not confirmed against the DNA. TRBV21-1 is designated a pseudogene. This CDR3 contains 16 residues. The CDR3 is CASRTGAPPGANVLTF. The CDR3, as DNA: TGTGCCAGCCGGACAGGGGCCCCTCCTGGGGCCAACGTCCTGACTTTC.

The chain's CDR3 is CASSLAAGQAYEQYF. CDR3 nucleotide sequence: TGTGCCAGCAGCTTAGCGGCGGGACAAGCCTACGAGCAGTACTTC. V is TRBV7-9 and J is TRBJ2-7, with D perhaps being TRBD1 or TRBD2 (6 bases each). Germline-derived CDR1 and CDR2 are SEHNR and FQNEAQ (reference sequence). This CDR3 region has 15 residues. Trimming left V 0 bases short and J 2 bases short, with 11 bases between.

The V call is TRBV12-3 or TRBV12-4, the J call TRBJ2-1; perhaps TRBD2 as D (5 bases). V was shortened by 3 bases and J by 4 bases, with 13 bases between the two germline ends. The CDR3 is 15 residues long. The CDR3 region has the DNA TGTGCCAGCAGTTTCTCGACTAACCGTTACAATGAGCAGTTCTTC. Translation: CASSFSTNRYNEQFF.